One sample yielded the 29 T cell receptor beta chains listed below, sequenced in a study of identical twins. MiXCR, applied by TCRdb to the 5' RACE reads, yields one record per CDR3 protein. There are 1.5 million to 2 million distinct CDR3 sequences in the sample; less than 40% occur only once, and 0.25% to 0.3% lies in the top ten. The specimen was cord blood. The receptors here all came from a newborn girl in good health.

This chain uses TRBV2 with TRBJ1-5, with D possibly TRBD1 on 5 matching bases. Trimming left V 4 bases short and J 3 bases short, with 13 bases between. The CDR3 totals 15 residues. Looked up from germline, CDR1 is SNHLY and CDR2 is FYNNEI. In DNA, the CDR3 is TGTGCCAGCAGTGGGGACCGGATGCTCAATCAGCCCCAGCATTTT. Its protein is CASSGDRMLNQPQHF.

This clonotype was seen only a few times. The chain uses TRBV5-1 and TRBJ2-1; TRBD2 aligns across 8 bases. Germline CDR1 and CDR2: SGHRS and YFSETQ. The V segment lost 0 bases and the J segment 8 bases; nucleotides outside the gene matches: 7. The CDR3 has 15 residues. The CDR3 nucleotides are TGCGCCAGCAGCTTGGTGTCGCGGGAGGTCCATGAGCAGTTCTTC. This translates into CASSLVSREVHEQFF. Supplemented by reference TRBV5-1 and TRBJ2-1, the full variable domain reads KAGVTQTPRYLIKTRGQQVTLSCSPISGHRSVSWYQQTPGQGLQFLFEYFSETQRNKGNFPGRFSGRQFSNSRSEMNVSTLELGDSALYLCASSLVSREVHEQFFGPGTRLTVL.

The count of this clonotype is one. The V and J genes are TRBV11-2 and TRBJ1-3; perhaps TRBD1 as D (6 bases). The CDR3 covers 15 residues. In germline, CDR1 is SGHAT, CDR2 FQNNGV. With 5 bases removed from V and 4 bases from J, the gap between germline ends came to 15 bases. CDR3: CASSTVRGRGNTIYF. Written as DNA, the CDR3 is TGTGCCAGCAGCACAGTCAGGGGAAGGGGAAACACCATATATTTT.

The rearrangement links TRBV20-1 to TRBJ2-6; D is uncertain. Trimming removed 5 bases from V and 2 bases from J, with 13 bases in between. Germline V gene sequence: CDR1 DFQATT, CDR2 SNEGSKA (reference sequence). This CDR3 is built from 15 residues. The CDR3 coding sequence is TGCAGTGCTTCCCCCGACTTTACTGGGGCCAACGTCCTGACTTTC. The encoded protein is CSASPDFTGANVLTF.

This chain connects TRBV20-1 to TRBJ2-7; tentatively, D is TRBD1 (5 bases). The end of the DNA is better explained by TRBJ2-4, so the J call may be wrong. The CDR3 runs 15 residues. Germline V gene lookup returns CDR1 DFQATT and CDR2 SNEGSKA (reference sequence). CDR3 in DNA: TGCAGTGCTAGAGATGTCTTCAGGGTGTTCGGCATTCAGTACTTC. Translating it yields CSARDVFRVFGIQYF.

This clonotype came up a few times. J is TRBJ2-6 and V is TRBV18; 7 bases are a match to TRBD1. CDR3 length equals 19 residues. Per the germline V gene, CDR1 is KGHSH and CDR2 is LQKENI. V lost 4 bases and J lost 0; bases outside the gene matches: 12. This CDR3 is CASSHNRDRDFSGANVLTF. CDR3 nucleotides: TGTGCCAGCTCACACAACCGGGACAGAGACTTCTCTGGGGCCAACGTCCTGACTTTC.

The chain is built from TRBV6-1 and TRBJ2-5, with D maybe TRBD2 (7 bases). The V gene's germline CDR1 is MNHNS and CDR2 SASEGT. The CDR3 loop spans 11 amino acids. Trimming removed 7 bases at V and 7 bases at J, with 10 bases between. CDR3 residues: CASNREGTQYF. The CDR3 DNA follows: TGTGCCAGCAACAGGGAGGGGACCCAGTACTTC.

The V and J genes are TRBV20-1 and TRBJ2-1, with TRBD2 identical over 9 bases. Trimming took 5 bases from V and 8 from J; bases not matched to a gene: 10. The germline gives CDR1 DFQATT, CDR2 SNEGSKA (reference sequence). This CDR3 comprises 14 residues. The CDR3 sequence: CSALSGRSLYEQFF. The CDR3 region has the DNA TGCAGTGCTCTTAGCGGGAGAAGTCTTTATGAGCAGTTCTTC.

The chain couples TRBV10-3 to TRBJ1-1, with 10 bases aligning to TRBD1. V lost 5 bases and J lost 1; bases outside the gene matches: 16. This CDR3 has 19 amino acids. Germline V gene sequence: CDR1 ENHRY, CDR2 SYGVKD. CDR3 sequence: CAISPSKMSRDRGNTEAFF. The CDR3 nucleotides are TGTGCCATCAGTCCATCAAAGATGTCTCGGGACAGGGGGAACACTGAAGCTTTCTTT.

This chain connects TRBV4-2 to TRBJ2-5; 14 positions agree with TRBD2. Near its end, the DNA agrees better with TRBJ2-7, so the J call may be wrong. The CDR3 is 15 amino acids. Germline lookup yields CDR1 LGHNA and CDR2 YNFKEQ. The CDR3 DNA reads as TGTGCCAGCAGCCGGGGACTAGCGGGAGTCTCCGAGCAGTACTTC. Its translation: CASSRGLAGVSEQYF.

This clonotype came up many times. This chain connects TRBV7-9 to TRBJ1-4; TRBD1 matches 9 bases. CDR3 length: 17 residues. Germline V gene lookup returns CDR1 SEHNR and CDR2 FQNEAQ (reference sequence). The junction had 12 bases not matched to a gene; V was cut back by 5 bases and J by 5 bases. CDR3 loop: CASSAGTGRGLNEKLFF. Written as DNA, the CDR3 is TGTGCCAGCAGCGCCGGGACAGGGCGCGGACTAAATGAAAAACTGTTTTTT.

This clonotype appeared a few times. CDR3 coding DNA: TGCAGTGCTAGATCGGTCCCCAGGGAACGGGGCTACACCTTC. It yields the protein CSARSVPRERGYTF. The genes are TRBV20-1 and TRBJ1-2; a weak D match, TRBD1 (5 bases). The CDR3 spans 14 residues. Per the germline V gene, CDR1 is DFQATT and CDR2 is SNEGSKA (reference sequence). Trimming took off 2 bases at V and 8 bases at J, with 18 bases between the two ends.

The chain joins TRBV5-4 to TRBJ1-1, with a tentative D call TRBD1 (6 bases). V lost 4 bases and J lost 4, with 14 bases in between. This CDR3 comprises 14 residues. CDR1 and CDR2 from the germline V gene are SGHNT and YYREEE (reference sequence). CDR3 protein: CASSVAVRGTEAFF. DNA of the CDR3: TGTGCCAGCAGCGTGGCGGTCAGGGGCACTGAAGCTTTCTTT.

This chain links TRBV7-2 with TRBJ2-3; D call uncertain. The CDR3 sequence is 16 residues long. Germline V gene sequence: CDR1 SGHTA, CDR2 FQGNSA. V lost 6 bases and J lost 2, with 18 bases in between. CDR3 sequence reads: CASRPVTLSYTDTQYF. CDR3 bases: TGTGCCAGCAGACCGGTCACCCTCTCTTACACAGATACGCAGTATTTT.

This clonotype was detected ten times or more. The gene calls are TRBV29-1 and TRBJ2-5; the D gene is possibly TRBD2 (5 bases). Germline lookup yields CDR1 SQVTM and CDR2 ANQGSEA. V was shortened by 4 bases and J by 5 bases, with 8 bases between the two germline ends. The CDR3 sequence is 11 residues long. CDR3 loop: CSVGRVETQYF. CDR3 DNA: TGCAGCGTTGGGCGGGTGGAGACCCAGTACTTC. The whole variable domain, remainder taken from reference TRBV29-1 and TRBJ2-5, is SAVISQKPSRDICQRGTSLTIQCQVDSQVTMMFWYRQQPGQSLTLIATANQGSEATYESGFVIDKFPISRPNLTFSTLTVSNMSPEDSSIYLCSVGRVETQYFGPGTRLLVL.

This clonotype has only a few counts. The J gene is TRBJ2-1, the V gene TRBV20-1, with 10 positions matching TRBD2. The CDR3 is 14 residues long. Germline V gene lookup returns CDR1 DFQATT and CDR2 SNEGSKA (reference sequence). With 6 bases clipped from V and 4 bases from J, the junction kept 6 bases outside the gene matches. The CDR3 coding sequence is TGCAGTGCCCCCGCTAGCGGGGGTTACAATGAGCAGTTCTTC. It translates to CSAPASGGYNEQFF.

The rearrangement links TRBV2 to TRBJ2-5, with TRBD2 as a possible D gene (5 bases). This CDR3 is built from 14 residues. Germline CDR1 is SNHLY and CDR2 is FYNNEI. V was cut by 4 bases and J by 1 base, with 10 bases left in between. The CDR3 bases are TGTGCCAGCAGTGGGAAAGGGAGCCAAGAGACCCAGTACTTC. Translating gives CASSGKGSQETQYF.

This clonotype was detected only a few times. The chain uses TRBV15 and TRBJ2-1; no firm D call. Per germline, CDR1 LNHNV and CDR2 YYDKDF (reference sequence). The CDR3 spans 13 residues. V lost 1 base and J lost 6, with 7 bases in between. In DNA, the CDR3 is TGTGCCACCAGCAGAGTTCCGGGCAATGAGCAGTTCTTC. Encoded protein: CATSRVPGNEQFF.

This rearrangement joins TRBV5-1 to TRBJ2-5; TRBD1 is a possible D gene (6 bases). The CDR3 covers 15 residues. The V gene lost 4 bases and the J gene lost 2 bases, with 15 bases spanning the gap. Germline CDR1 reads SGHRS; CDR2 reads YFSETQ. The CDR3 coding sequence is TGCGCCAGCAGCCACCCCGTCGACAGGCAAGAGACCCAGTACTTC. It yields the protein CASSHPVDRQETQYF.

In this sample, this clonotype turned up a few times. V is TRBV20-1 and J is TRBJ2-5; 8 positions agree with TRBD2. J was trimmed by 4 bases and V by 3 bases; bases with no gene match: 7. In germline, CDR1 is DFQATT, CDR2 SNEGSKA (reference sequence). The CDR3 is made up of 14 amino acids. CDR3 sequence: CSASRAGGGETQYF. The CDR3 DNA reads TGCAGTGCTAGTCGCGCGGGAGGAGGAGAGACCCAGTACTTC.

The gene calls are TRBV20-1 and TRBJ1-2; D perhaps matches TRBD1 (6 bases). Trimming took 3 bases from V and 4 from J, leaving 21 bases between them. The CDR3 contains 16 residues. Germline CDR1 and CDR2: DFQATT and SNEGSKA (reference sequence). The CDR3 nucleotides read TGCAGTGCTAGCCCTTACAGGGTCGCTAAAGGCTATGGCTACACCTTC. Residues: CSASPYRVAKGYGYTF.

The genes are TRBV9 and TRBJ2-6, with D uncertain. The CDR3 has 14 residues. Germline-derived CDR1 and CDR2 are SGDLS and YYNGEE. Trimming removed 2 bases from V and 3 bases from J, with 6 bases in between. The CDR3 region is CASSVYGGANVLTF. CDR3 in DNA: TGTGCCAGCAGCGTCTACGGTGGGGCCAACGTCCTGACTTTC.

The sample holds a few counts of this clonotype. V and J are TRBV9 and TRBJ2-1; TRBD2 matches at 10 bases. Trimming cost V 1 base and J 5 bases; bases outside gene matches: 9. Germline V gene data show CDR1 as SGDLS and CDR2 as YYNGEE. There are 17 residues in the CDR3. The CDR3 spells CASSVFSASGSHNEQFF. The CDR3 nucleotides read TGTGCCAGCAGCGTATTTTCGGCTAGCGGGAGCCACAATGAGCAGTTCTTC. The full variable domain, rest sourced from reference TRBV9 and TRBJ2-1, is DSGVTQTPKHLITATGQRVTLRCSPRSGDLSVYWYQQSLDQGLQFLIQYYNGEERAKGNILERFSAQQFPDLHSELNLSSLELGDSALYFCASSVFSASGSHNEQFFGPGTRLTVL.

This clonotype was seen a few times. The junction shows a germline mismatch at one end, possibly a read error. This chain links TRBV11-2 with TRBJ2-5, with 7 bases aligning to TRBD1. The J call may not be correct, given that the DNA end is closer to TRBJ2-7. Germline V lookup: CDR1 SGHAT, CDR2 FQNNGV. The CDR3 is 14 residues long. CDR3 sequence (DNA): TGTGCCAGCAGCTTAGTGGGACAGTCCTCCGAGCAGTACTTC. Translation: CASSLVGQSSEQYF.

The chain combines TRBV7-2 with TRBJ2-1; D is uncertain. In germline, CDR1 is SGHTA, CDR2 FQGNSA. This CDR3 contains 15 residues. Trimming took off 5 bases at V and 4 bases at J, with 15 bases between the two ends. Here the CDR3 DNA reads TGTGCCAGCAGCCTCGGTGGGCCCTGGTACAATGAGCAGTTCTTC. Amino acid sequence: CASSLGGPWYNEQFF.

This clonotype was picked up many times. This chain's CDR3 is CSVAPPGTLHHTDTQYF. CDR3 DNA: TGCAGCGTTGCCCCTCCCGGGACCTTACACCACACAGATACGCAGTATTTT. The V and J genes are TRBV29-1 and TRBJ2-3, with D possibly called TRBD1 or TRBD2 (5 bases each). CDR3 length equals 17 residues. V was shortened by 4 bases and J by 2 bases, with 22 bases between the two germline ends. Per germline, CDR1 SQVTM and CDR2 ANQGSEA.

As for this clonotype: Just one base apart from a much larger clone, this may be a read error. The rearrangement links TRBV3-1 to TRBJ2-7; D possibly corresponds to TRBD1 (6 bases). This CDR3 contains 15 residues. Trimming took 1 base from V and 3 from J, leaving 13 bases between them. Germline loops: CDR1 LGHDT, CDR2 YNNKEL (reference sequence). The CDR3 loop is CASSQGDMAFYEQYF. CDR3 in DNA: TGTGCCAGCAGCCAAGGGGACATGGCATTCTACGAGCAGTACTTC.

This chain links TRBV6-1 with TRBJ2-5, with D perhaps TRBD2 (5 bases). This CDR3 contains 14 residues. In germline, CDR1 is MNHNS, CDR2 SASEGT. V lost 6 bases, J lost 2 bases, and 13 bases lay in between. In DNA form, the CDR3 reads TGTGCCAGCAGAAAGCTTACGGGACAAGAGACCCAGTACTTC. Translating gives CASRKLTGQETQYF.

In its sample, this clonotype was seen many times. The V gene is TRBV3-1, the J gene TRBJ1-2; TRBD1 matches at 8 bases. Germline CDR1 reads LGHDT; CDR2 reads YNNKEL (reference sequence). CDR3 size: 13 residues. After removal of 4 bases from V and 7 bases from J, the junction contained 5 bases not matched to a gene. The CDR3 sequence: CASSPDRGGGYTF. The CDR3 DNA is TGTGCCAGCAGCCCCGACAGGGGTGGTGGCTACACCTTC.